A single sample gave rise to the 10 T cell receptor beta chains below, sequenced in a study of glioma-infiltrating T cells after dendritic cell vaccination (dated by TCRdb to about 2016). The library was prepared using the immunoSEQ multiplex PCR assay. Entries here come from immuneACCESS through TCRdb and include only in-frame sequences with V and J called. Some clones fail to appear in such tables; in the studies checked, an unresolved V gene covers under half of the shortfall, and the cause of the remainder is unknown. This sample comprises around 60,000 clones, about 89% of them detected only once. Together, the top ten hold roughly 12% of the sample. The intended sense of this specimen's time point label: after dendritic cell vaccination, including at tumor progression/relapse. The sample was blood, taken after dendritic cell vaccination. The source is a human donor with glioblastoma.

This sequence joins TRBV18 and TRBJ1-2; possible D gene TRBD1, 6 bases. Trimming pared 2 bases from V and 5 bases from J, leaving 24 bases between. Per the germline V gene, CDR1 is KGHSH and CDR2 is LQKENI. There are 18 residues in the CDR3. As DNA, the CDR3 is TGTGCCAGCTCACCATTACCCCTGACAGGACTCCAGGAGTATGGCTACACCTTC. Protein sequence: CASSPLPLTGLQEYGYTF.

This clone was counted a few times. The chain combines TRBV7-9 with TRBJ2-5; a weak D match, TRBD1 (5 bases). CDR3 length equals 16 residues. Germline-derived CDR1 and CDR2 are SEHNR and FQNEAQ (reference sequence). Deletions cut 5 bases from V and 1 base from J, with 17 bases between. The CDR3 protein is CASSPLPRTSQETQYF. CDR3 bases: TGTGCCAGCAGCCCGCTCCCCCGGACATCCCAAGAGACCCAGTACTTC.

The chain couples TRBV7-2 to TRBJ2-7; TRBD2 matches at 7 bases. This CDR3 contains 16 residues. Germline CDR1 and CDR2: SGHTA and FQGNSA. After removal of 2 bases from V and 2 bases from J, the junction contained 9 bases not matched to a gene. For the CDR3, the DNA is TGTGCCAGCAGCTTAACGGCTAGCGGCCTAACCTACGAGCAGTACTTC. This gives the protein CASSLTASGLTYEQYF.

This clone was counted only a few times. CDR3 sequence reads: CASSSLTGDGGYTF. CDR3 bases: TGTGCCAGCAGTTCACTTACAGGGGATGGTGGCTACACCTTC. J is TRBJ1-2 and V is TRBV6-5, with 7 nucleotides matching TRBD1. After removal of 4 bases from V and 7 bases from J, the junction contained 9 bases not matched to a gene. Per the germline V gene, CDR1 is MNHEY and CDR2 is SVGAGI. This CDR3 has 14 residues.

The gene calls are TRBV18 and TRBJ1-1, with TRBD1 as a possible D gene (5 bases). Germline CDR1 reads KGHSH; CDR2 reads LQKENI. This CDR3 comprises 17 residues. The V and J ends lost 4 bases and 1 base respectively, with 19 bases between them. Written as DNA, the CDR3 is TGTGCCAGCTCACAACCCTTTCGGCAGGGTCGGAACACTGAAGCTTTCTTT. It yields the protein CASSQPFRQGRNTEAFF.

This sequence joins TRBV10-1 and TRBJ1-2; D is undetermined. Germline values: CDR1 WNHNN, CDR2 SYGVQD (reference sequence). The CDR3 spans 13 residues. Deletions cut 5 bases from V and 0 bases from J, with 7 bases between. DNA for the CDR3: TGCGCCAGCAGTAGAGGGCCTAACTATGGCTACACCTTC. It is translated as CASSRGPNYGYTF.

The chain recombines TRBV6-6 with TRBJ2-1; a weak D match, TRBD1 (6 bases). Germline V gene sequence: CDR1 MNHNY, CDR2 SVGAGI (reference sequence). V lost 6 bases and J 6 bases, leaving 12 bases between the germline ends. The CDR3 extends over 13 amino acids. CDR3 residues: CASSFGTSNEQFF. CDR3 nucleotides: TGTGCCAGCAGCTTCGGGACAAGCAATGAGCAGTTCTTC.

The chain recombines TRBV2 with TRBJ2-1, with TRBD1 matching over 10 bases. CDR1 SNHLY and CDR2 FYNNEI come from the germline V gene. This CDR3 is 16 amino acids long. After removal of 6 bases from V and 5 bases from J, the junction contained 10 bases not matched to a gene. CDR3 nucleotide sequence: TGTGCCAGCAGACCCCGAGGACAGGGGGGGAACAATGAGCAGTTCTTC. Translated, it gives CASRPRGQGGNNEQFF.

The genes are TRBV19 and TRBJ1-1; D unresolved. Germline V CDR1 and CDR2: LNHDA, SQIVND (reference sequence). Trimming pared 5 bases from V and 0 bases from J, leaving 7 bases between. CDR3 length: 13 amino acids. CDR3 in amino acids: CASSGRLNTEAFF. Written as DNA, the CDR3 is TGTGCCAGTAGTGGCCGATTGAACACTGAAGCTTTCTTT. The whole variable domain, filled in from reference TRBV19 and TRBJ1-1, reads DGGITQSPKYLFRKEGQNVTLSCEQNLNHDAMYWYRQDPGQGLRLIYYSQIVNDFQKGDIAEGYSVSREKKESFPLTVTSAQKNPTAFYLCASSGRLNTEAFFGQGTRLTVV.

The CDR3 is CASSPTGNTGELFF. In DNA, the CDR3 is TGTGCCAGCTCACCGACAGGGAACACCGGGGAGCTGTTTTTT. The V call is TRBV18, the J call TRBJ2-2; a weak D match, TRBD1 (6 bases). The germline V and J ends were trimmed by 3 bases and 1 base, with 6 bases remaining between them. CDR1 is KGHSH, CDR2 LQKENI, per germline. The CDR3 covers 14 residues.